This TCR beta chain was found in a study of control samples from healthy donors and cancer patients. This table comes from immunoSEQ multiplex PCR, and its TCRdb copy is limited to in-frame clones, with some not included. The sample lists 150,000 to 200,000 clones, 91% occurring once. The germline gives CDR1 MGHRA, CDR2 YSYEKL. This CDR3 is built from 15 residues. With 1 base clipped from V and 7 bases from J, the junction kept 7 bases outside the gene matches. On this clone: Other DNA sequences in the same sample also yield this CDR3.

Sequenced sample: blood. The gene calls are TRBV4-1 and TRBJ2-1, with 7 nucleotides matching TRBD2. This receptor was identified in a woman aged 25 to 39 in good health. The CDR3 coding sequence is TGCGCCAGCAGCCAAGGCCGCGGGAGTTATAATGAGCAGTTCTTC. Residues: CASSQGRGSYNEQFF.